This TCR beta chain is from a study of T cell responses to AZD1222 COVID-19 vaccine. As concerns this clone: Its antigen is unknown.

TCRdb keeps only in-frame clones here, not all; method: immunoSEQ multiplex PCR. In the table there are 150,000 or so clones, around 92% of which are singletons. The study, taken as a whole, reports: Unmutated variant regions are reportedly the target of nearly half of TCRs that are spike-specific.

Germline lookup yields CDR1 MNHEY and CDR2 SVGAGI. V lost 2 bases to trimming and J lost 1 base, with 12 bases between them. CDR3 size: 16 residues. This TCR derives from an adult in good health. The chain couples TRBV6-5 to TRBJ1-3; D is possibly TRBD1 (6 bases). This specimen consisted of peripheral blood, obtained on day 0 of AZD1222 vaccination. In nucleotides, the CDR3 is TGTGCCAGCAGTTACGGGGGGCCCCTTTCTGGAAACACCATATATTTT. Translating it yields CASSYGGPLSGNTIYF.